The 5 T cell receptor beta chains below were found in one sample sequenced in a study of T cells after yellow fever vaccination. TCRdb re-called the 5' RACE reads with MiXCR, one entry per CDR3 protein. The repertoire includes 130,000 or so distinct CDR3 sequences, 15% of them detected once, and around 46% sits in the top ten. The sample consisted of CD8+ T cells sorted from PBMCs, taken 5 days after the yellow fever booster vaccination. The receptors here all came from a man between 18 and 29 years old who received the YFV17D yellow fever vaccine.

This clonotype came up a few times. The chain links TRBV7-9 to TRBJ2-7, with 11 bases lining up with TRBD1. The CDR3 loop spans 16 amino acids. Per germline, CDR1 SEHNR and CDR2 FQNEAQ (reference sequence). J was trimmed by 1 base and V by 5 bases; bases with no gene match: 7. The CDR3: CASSGRGQGASYEQYV. DNA for the CDR3: TGTGCCAGCAGCGGACGCGGACAGGGGGCTTCCTACGAGCAGTACGTC.

This chain links TRBV7-2 with TRBJ2-3; 9 nucleotides match TRBD2. Germline CDR1 reads SGHTA; CDR2 reads FQGNSA. V gave up 0 bases and J gave up 7 bases; unmatched junction bases: 5. This CDR3 is built from 15 residues. CDR3 nucleotides: TGTGCCAGCAGCTTAGCGGGGGGACTAGCAAATACGCAGTATTTT. It encodes CASSLAGGLANTQYF.

This clonotype was detected only a few times. The chain employs TRBV12-3 or TRBV12-4 and TRBJ1-2; TRBD1 might be the D (6 bases). Trimming took off 5 bases at V and 7 bases at J, with 14 bases between the two ends. This CDR3 has 13 residues. The CDR3 here is CASSLMGTLGYTF. CDR3 coding DNA: TGTGCCAGCAGTCTCATGGGGACACTTGGCTACACCTTC.

This clonotype has just a few counts. The chain uses TRBV29-1 and TRBJ2-2; 7 bases fit TRBD2. The CDR3 totals 12 residues. Per the germline V gene, CDR1 is SQVTM and CDR2 is ANQGSEA. The CDR3 coding sequence is TGCGGAGAGCGGGGAGGGACCGGGGAGCTGTTTTTT. Residues: CGERGGTGELFF.

This clonotype has more than one count but fewer than ten. The chain has TRBV7-2 and TRBJ1-3, with a weak D call TRBD1 (5 bases). The CDR3 spans 15 residues. Germline V gene data show CDR1 as SGHTA and CDR2 as FQGNSA. Trimming removed 2 bases from V and 2 bases from J, with 10 bases in between. CDR3 DNA: TGTGCCAGCAGCTTATACCCCAGGGCTGGAAACACCATATATTTT. Translated, it gives CASSLYPRAGNTIYF.